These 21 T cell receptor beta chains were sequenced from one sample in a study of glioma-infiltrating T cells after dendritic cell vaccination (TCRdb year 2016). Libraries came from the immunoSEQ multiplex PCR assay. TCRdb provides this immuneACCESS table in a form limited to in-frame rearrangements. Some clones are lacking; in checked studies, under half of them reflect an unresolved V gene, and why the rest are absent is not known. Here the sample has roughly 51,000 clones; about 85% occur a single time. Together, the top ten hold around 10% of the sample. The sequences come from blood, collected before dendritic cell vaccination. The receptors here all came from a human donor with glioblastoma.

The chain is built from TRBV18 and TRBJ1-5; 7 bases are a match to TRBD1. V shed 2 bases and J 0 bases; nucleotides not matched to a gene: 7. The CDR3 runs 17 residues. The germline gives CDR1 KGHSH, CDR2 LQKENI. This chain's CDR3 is CASSPGQGVYSNQPQHF. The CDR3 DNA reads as TGTGCCAGCTCACCAGGGCAGGGGGTTTATAGCAATCAGCCCCAGCATTTT.

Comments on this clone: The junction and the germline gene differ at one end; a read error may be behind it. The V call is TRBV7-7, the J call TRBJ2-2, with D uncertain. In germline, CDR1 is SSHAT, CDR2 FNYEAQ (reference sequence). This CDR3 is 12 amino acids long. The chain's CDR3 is CASSSLAGELFF. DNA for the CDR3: TGTGCTAGCAGCTCCCTCGCCGGGGAGCTGTTTTTT.

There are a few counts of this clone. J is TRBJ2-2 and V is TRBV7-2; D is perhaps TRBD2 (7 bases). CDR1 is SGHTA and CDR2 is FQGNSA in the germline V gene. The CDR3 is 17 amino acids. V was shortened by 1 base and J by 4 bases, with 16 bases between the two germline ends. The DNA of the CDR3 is TGTGCCAGCAGCTTAGAGAGGGGGGGAGGGCTCACCGGGGAGCTGTTTTTT. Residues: CASSLERGGGLTGELFF. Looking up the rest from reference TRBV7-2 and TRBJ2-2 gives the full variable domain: GAGVSQSPSNKVTEKGKDVELRCDPISGHTALYWYRQSLGQGLEFLIYFQGNSAPDKSGLPSDRFSAERTGGSVSTLTIQRTQQEDSAVYLCASSLERGGGLTGELFFGEGSRLTVL.

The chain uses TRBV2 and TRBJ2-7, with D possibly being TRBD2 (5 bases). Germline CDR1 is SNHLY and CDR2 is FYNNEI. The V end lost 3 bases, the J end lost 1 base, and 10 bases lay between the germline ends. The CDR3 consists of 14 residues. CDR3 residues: CASSDPSWSYEQYF. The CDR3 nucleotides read TGTGCCAGCAGTGATCCTAGCTGGTCCTACGAGCAGTACTTC.

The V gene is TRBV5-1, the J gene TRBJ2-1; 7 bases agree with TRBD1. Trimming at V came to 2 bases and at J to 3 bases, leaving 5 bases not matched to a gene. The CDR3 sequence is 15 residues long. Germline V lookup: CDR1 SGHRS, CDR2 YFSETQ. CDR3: CASSFRDRFYNEQFF. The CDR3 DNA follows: TGCGCCAGCAGCTTCCGGGACAGATTCTACAATGAGCAGTTCTTC. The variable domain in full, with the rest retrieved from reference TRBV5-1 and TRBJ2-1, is KAGVTQTPRYLIKTRGQQVTLSCSPISGHRSVSWYQQTPGQGLQFLFEYFSETQRNKGNFPGRFSGRQFSNSRSEMNVSTLELGDSALYLCASSFRDRFYNEQFFGPGTRLTVL.

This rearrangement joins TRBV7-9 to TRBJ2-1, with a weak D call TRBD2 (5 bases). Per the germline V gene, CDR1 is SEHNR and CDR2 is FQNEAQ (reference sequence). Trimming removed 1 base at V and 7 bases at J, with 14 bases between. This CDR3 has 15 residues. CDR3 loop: CASSLGPPGGNEQFF. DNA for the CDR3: TGTGCCAGCAGCTTAGGGCCCCCCGGAGGAAATGAGCAGTTCTTC. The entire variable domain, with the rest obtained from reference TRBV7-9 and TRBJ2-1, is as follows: DTGVSQNPRHKITKRGQNVTFRCDPISEHNRLYWYRQTLGQGPEFLTYFQNEAQLEKSRLLSDRFSAERPKGSFSTLEIQRTEQGDSAMYLCASSLGPPGGNEQFFGPGTRLTVL.

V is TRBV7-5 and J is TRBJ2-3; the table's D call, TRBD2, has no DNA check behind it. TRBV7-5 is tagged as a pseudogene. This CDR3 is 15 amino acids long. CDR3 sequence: CARSLAGGPLDTQYF. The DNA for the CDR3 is TGTGCCAGAAGCCTAGCGGGGGGGCCTCTAGATACGCAGTATTTT.

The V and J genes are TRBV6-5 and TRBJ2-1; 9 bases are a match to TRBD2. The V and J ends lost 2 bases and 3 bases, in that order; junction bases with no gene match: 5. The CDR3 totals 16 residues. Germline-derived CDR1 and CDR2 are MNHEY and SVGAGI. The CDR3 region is CASSYSAAGGYNEQFF. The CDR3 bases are TGTGCCAGCAGTTACAGTGCAGCGGGGGGCTACAATGAGCAGTTCTTC.

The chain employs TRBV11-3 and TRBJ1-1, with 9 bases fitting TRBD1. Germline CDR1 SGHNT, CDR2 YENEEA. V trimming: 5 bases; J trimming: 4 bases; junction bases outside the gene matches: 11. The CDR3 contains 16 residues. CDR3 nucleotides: TGTGCCAGCAGCCAGCGTACAGGGGGCGCGATCACTGAAGCTTTCTTT. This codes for CASSQRTGGAITEAFF.

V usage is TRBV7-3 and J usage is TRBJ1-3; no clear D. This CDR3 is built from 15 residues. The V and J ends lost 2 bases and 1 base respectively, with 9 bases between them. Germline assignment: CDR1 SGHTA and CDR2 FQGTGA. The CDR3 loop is CASSLGTGSGNTIYF. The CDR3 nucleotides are TGTGCCAGCAGCTTAGGTACGGGGTCTGGAAACACCATATATTTT.

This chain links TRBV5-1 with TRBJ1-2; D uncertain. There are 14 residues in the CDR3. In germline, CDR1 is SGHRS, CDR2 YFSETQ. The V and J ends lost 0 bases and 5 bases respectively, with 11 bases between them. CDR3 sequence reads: CASSLGADRYGYTF. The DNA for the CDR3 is TGCGCCAGCAGCTTGGGGGCCGACCGGTATGGCTACACCTTC.

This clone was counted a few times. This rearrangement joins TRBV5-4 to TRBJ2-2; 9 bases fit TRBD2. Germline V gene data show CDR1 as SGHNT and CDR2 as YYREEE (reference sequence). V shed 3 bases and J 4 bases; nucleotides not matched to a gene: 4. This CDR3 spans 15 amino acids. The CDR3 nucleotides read TGTGCCAGCAGCTCCTGGCGGGGGGGCACCGGGGAGCTGTTTTTT. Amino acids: CASSSWRGGTGELFF.

The CDR3 here is CASSNGYTYEQYF. The CDR3 coding sequence is TGTGCCAGCAGTAACGGGTACACCTACGAGCAGTACTTC. V gene TRBV6-1 combines with J gene TRBJ2-7; D not resolved. Germline lookup yields CDR1 MNHNS and CDR2 SASEGT. This CDR3 region has 13 residues. Between the trimmed V and J ends, which lost 5 bases and 2 bases, there was a span of 10 bases.

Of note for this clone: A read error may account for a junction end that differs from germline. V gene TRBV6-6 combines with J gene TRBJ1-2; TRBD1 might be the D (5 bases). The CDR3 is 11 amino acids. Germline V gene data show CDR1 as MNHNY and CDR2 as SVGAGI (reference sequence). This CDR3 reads CASSFRQPPSF. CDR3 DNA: TGTGCCAGCAGTTTCCGACAGCCTCCCTCCTTC.

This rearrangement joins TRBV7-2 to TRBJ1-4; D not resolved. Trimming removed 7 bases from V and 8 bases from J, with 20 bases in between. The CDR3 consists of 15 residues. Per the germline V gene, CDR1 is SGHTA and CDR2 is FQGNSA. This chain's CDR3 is CASTLPAGGSEKLFF. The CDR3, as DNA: TGTGCCAGCACCCTTCCGGCAGGAGGGTCAGAAAAACTGTTTTTT.

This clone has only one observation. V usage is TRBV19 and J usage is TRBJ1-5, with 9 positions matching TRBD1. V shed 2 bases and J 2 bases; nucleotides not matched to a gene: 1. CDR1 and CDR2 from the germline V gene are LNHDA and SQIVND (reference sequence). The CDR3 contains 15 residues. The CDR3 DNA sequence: TGTGCCAGTAGTATAACAGGGGGCGGCAATCAGCCCCAGCATTTT. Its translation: CASSITGGGNQPQHF.

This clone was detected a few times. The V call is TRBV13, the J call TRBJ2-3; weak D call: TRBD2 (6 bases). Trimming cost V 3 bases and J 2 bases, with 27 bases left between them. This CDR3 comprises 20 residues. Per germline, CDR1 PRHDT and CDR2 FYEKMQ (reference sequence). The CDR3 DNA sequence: TGTGCCAGCAGCTTTTATCGTCGACTGGCGGGGAAAAGTGTCACAGATACGCAGTATTTT. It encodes CASSFYRRLAGKSVTDTQYF.

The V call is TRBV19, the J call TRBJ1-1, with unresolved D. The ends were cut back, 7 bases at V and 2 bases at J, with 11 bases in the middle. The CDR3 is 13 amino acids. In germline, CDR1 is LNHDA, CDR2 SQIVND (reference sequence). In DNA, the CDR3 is TGTGCCAGTAATCGGGAGGGTAACACTGAAGCTTTCTTT. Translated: CASNREGNTEAFF.

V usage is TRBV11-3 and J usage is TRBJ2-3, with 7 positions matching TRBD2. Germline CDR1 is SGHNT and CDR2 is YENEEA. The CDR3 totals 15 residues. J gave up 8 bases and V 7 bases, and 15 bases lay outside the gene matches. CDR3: CASTTPASGKGTQYF. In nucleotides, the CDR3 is TGTGCCAGCACCACCCCAGCTAGCGGCAAGGGTACGCAGTATTTT. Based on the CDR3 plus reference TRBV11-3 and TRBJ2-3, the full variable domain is EAGVVQSPRYKIIEKKQPVAFWCNPISGHNTLYWYLQNLGQGPELLIRYENEEAVDDSQLPKDRFSAERLKGVDSTLKIQPAELGDSAVYLCASTTPASGKGTQYFGPGTRLTVL.

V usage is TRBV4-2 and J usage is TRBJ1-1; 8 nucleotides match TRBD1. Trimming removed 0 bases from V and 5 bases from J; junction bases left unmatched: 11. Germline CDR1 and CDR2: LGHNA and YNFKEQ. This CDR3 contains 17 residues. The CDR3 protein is CASSQDQTGGVVTEAFF. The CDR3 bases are TGTGCCAGCAGCCAAGATCAAACAGGGGGAGTTGTTACTGAAGCTTTCTTT.

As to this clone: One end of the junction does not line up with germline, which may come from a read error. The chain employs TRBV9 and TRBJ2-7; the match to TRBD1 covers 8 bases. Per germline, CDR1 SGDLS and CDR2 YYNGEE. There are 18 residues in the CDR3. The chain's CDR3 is CASSVVFSLMDRDVREDF. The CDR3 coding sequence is TGTGCCAGCAGCGTGGTTTTCTCTTTAATGGACAGGGATGTCCGCGAGGACTTC. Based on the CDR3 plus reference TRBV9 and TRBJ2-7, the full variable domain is DSGVTQTPKHLITATGQRVTLRCSPRSGDLSVYWYQQSLDQGLQFLIQYYNGEERAKGNILERFSAQQFPDLHSELNLSSLELGDSALYFCASSVVFSLMDRDVREDFGPGTRLTVT.